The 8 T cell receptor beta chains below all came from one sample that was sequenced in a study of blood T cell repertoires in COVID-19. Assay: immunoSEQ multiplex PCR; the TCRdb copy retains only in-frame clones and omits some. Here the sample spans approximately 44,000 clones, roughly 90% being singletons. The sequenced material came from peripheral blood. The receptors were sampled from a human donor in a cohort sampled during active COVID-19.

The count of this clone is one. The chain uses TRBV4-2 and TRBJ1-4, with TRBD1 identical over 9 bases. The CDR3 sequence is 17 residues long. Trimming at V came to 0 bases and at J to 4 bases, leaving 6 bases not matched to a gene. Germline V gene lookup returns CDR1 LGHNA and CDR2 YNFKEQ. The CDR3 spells CASSQEAATGGNEKLFF. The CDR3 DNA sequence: TGTGCCAGCAGCCAAGAAGCTGCGACAGGGGGTAATGAAAAACTGTTTTTT.

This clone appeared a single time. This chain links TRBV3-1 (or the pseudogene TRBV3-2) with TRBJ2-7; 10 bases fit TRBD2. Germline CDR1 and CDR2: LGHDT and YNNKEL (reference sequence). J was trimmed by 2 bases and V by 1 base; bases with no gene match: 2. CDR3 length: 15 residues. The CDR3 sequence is CASSQVLAGTYEQYF. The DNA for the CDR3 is TGTGCCAGCAGCCAAGTACTAGCGGGAACCTACGAGCAGTACTTC.

As DNA, the CDR3 is TGCGCCAGCAGCCAAGCTCCCCCAGGGCGCGGCTACGAGCAGTACTTC. Protein: CASSQAPPGRGYEQYF. The chain has TRBV4-3 and TRBJ2-7, with a possible D match to TRBD1 (5 bases). Germline assignment: CDR1 LGHNA and CDR2 YSLEER. This CDR3 comprises 16 residues. V dropped 1 base and J dropped 3 bases, with 16 bases sitting between them.

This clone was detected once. The DNA for the CDR3 is TGCGCCAGCAGCCCAGGACTAGCGGGTGCAGATACGCAGTATTTT. Translating it yields CASSPGLAGADTQYF. The V and J genes are TRBV4-1 and TRBJ2-3; 11 nucleotides line up with TRBD2. Unmatched junction bases numbered 4, after V lost 4 bases and J lost 4 bases. The CDR3 contains 15 residues. Per germline, CDR1 MGHRA and CDR2 YSYEKL.

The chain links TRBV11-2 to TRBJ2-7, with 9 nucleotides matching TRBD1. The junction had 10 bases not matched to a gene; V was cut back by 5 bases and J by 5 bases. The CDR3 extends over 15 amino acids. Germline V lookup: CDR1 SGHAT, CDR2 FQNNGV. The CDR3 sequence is CASSQPGQGPHEQYF. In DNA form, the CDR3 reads TGTGCCAGCAGCCAGCCGGGACAGGGTCCCCACGAGCAGTACTTC.

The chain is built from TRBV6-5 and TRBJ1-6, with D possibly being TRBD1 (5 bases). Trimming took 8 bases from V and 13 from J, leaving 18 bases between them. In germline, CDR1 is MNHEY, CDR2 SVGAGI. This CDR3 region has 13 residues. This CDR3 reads CASAQGISAPLHF. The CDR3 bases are TGTGCCAGCGCTCAGGGAATTTCGGCCCCCCTCCACTTT.

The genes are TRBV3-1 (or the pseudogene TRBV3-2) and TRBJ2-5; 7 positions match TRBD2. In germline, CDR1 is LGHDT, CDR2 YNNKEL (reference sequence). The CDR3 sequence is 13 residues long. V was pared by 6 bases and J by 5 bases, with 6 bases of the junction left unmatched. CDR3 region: CASSLGGLETQYF. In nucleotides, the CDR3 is TGTGCCAGCAGTCTCGGGGGGTTGGAGACCCAGTACTTC.

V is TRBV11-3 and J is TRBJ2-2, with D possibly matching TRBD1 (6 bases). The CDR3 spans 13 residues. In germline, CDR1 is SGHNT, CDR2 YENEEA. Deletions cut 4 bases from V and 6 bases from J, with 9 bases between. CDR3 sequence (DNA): TGTGCCAGCAGCTCACAGGGCCCCGGGGAGCTGTTTTTT. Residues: CASSSQGPGELFF.